Listed below are T cell receptor beta chains from one sample, sequenced in a study of OX40 agonist ivuxolimab in advanced cancers. Repertoires were generated with immunoSEQ multiplex PCR, while TCRdb's copy carries only in-frame clones and drops some. The sample includes around 80,000 clones, approximately 86% of them seen just once. The input for sequencing was CD4+ or CD8+ T cells sorted from blood, taken in a trial of the OX40 agonist ivuxolimab. The receptor set was obtained from an adult with an advanced solid tumor such as melanoma, head and neck, liver or kidney cancer. Both conserved end residues are part of each CDR3. The D gene is left open where the match is weak. A clone size is listed for some rows: how often the clone was seen (once, few, many), or a class if it is expanded.

size	V	J	D	CDR3	DNA
once	TRBV18	TRBJ2-5	.	CASSPTIETQYF	TGTGCCAGCTCCCCAACGATAGAGACCCAGTACTTC
.	TRBV10-1	TRBJ2-2	.	CATQGVSNTGELFF	TGCGCCACCCAAGGCGTATCGAACACCGGGGAGCTGTTTTTT
.	TRBV4-3	TRBJ1-6	.	CASSQELGQYNSPLHF	TGCGCCAGCAGCCAAGAGTTGGGACAATATAATTCACCCCTCCACTTT
once	TRBV5-5	TRBJ1-5	.	CASSPWGNQPQHF	TGTGCCAGCAGCCCCTGGGGCAATCAGCCCCAGCATTTT
once	TRBV4-1	TRBJ1-3	TRBD1	CASSRRLTTGEGNTIYF	TGCGCCAGCAGCCGCCGCCTTACGACAGGGGAAGGAAACACCATATATTTT
.	TRBV28	TRBJ2-5	TRBD1	CASSLGRDRGIQETQYF	TGTGCCAGCAGTTTGGGCCGGGACAGGGGGATACAAGAGACCCAGTACTTC
.	TRBV7-2	TRBJ2-2	TRBD1	CASSLGGGDSGELFF	TGTGCCAGCAGCTTAGGAGGGGGCGACAGCGGGGAGCTGTTTTTT
.	TRBV5-6	TRBJ2-1	.	CASSLNLQVYNEQFF	TGTGCCAGCAGCTTGAATCTCCAGGTTTACAATGAGCAGTTCTTC
.	TRBV6-1	TRBJ1-5	.	CASSLEGYQPQHF	TGTGCCAGCTCGCTTGAGGGCTATCAGCCCCAGCATTTT
once	TRBV28	TRBJ1-1	.	CASSYFLQMNTEAFF	TGTGCCAGCAGTTATTTCCTCCAGATGAACACTGAAGCTTTCTTT
.	TRBV27	TRBJ2-3	.	CASSPTGTDTQYF	TGTGCCAGCAGTCCCACGGGCACAGATACGCAGTATTTT
.	TRBV6-6	TRBJ1-3	.	CASSYSSDGNTIYF	TGTGCCAGCAGTTACTCGAGCGACGGAAACACCATATATTTT
.	TRBV6-5	TRBJ1-5	.	CASSLRGGREPQHF	TGTGCCAGCAGTTTGAGGGGGGGGAGGGAGCCCCAGCATTTT
.	TRBV5-1	TRBJ1-2	TRBD1	CASSFRTGEGYTF	TGCGCCAGCAGCTTCCGGACAGGAGAAGGCTACACCTTC
.	TRBV19	TRBJ2-5	.	CASTLGGTQYF	TGTGCCAGTACGTTGGGGGGGACCCAGTACTTC
.	TRBV12-5	TRBJ2-5	TRBD2	CASGLGLAGGPYQETQYF	TGTGCTAGTGGTTTGGGACTAGCGGGGGGACCGTACCAAGAGACCCAGTACTTC
.	TRBV7-3	TRBJ2-2	TRBD1	CASSADRANTGELFF	TGTGCCAGCAGCGCCGACAGGGCGAACACCGGGGAGCTGTTTTTT
.	TRBV18	TRBJ2-3	.	CASSPQGLTDTQYF	TGTGCCAGCTCACCACAGGGTTTGACAGATACGCAGTATTTT
.	TRBV10-1	TRBJ2-2	.	CASSEAGKNTGELFF	TGCGCCAGCAGTGAGGCAGGAAAGAACACCGGGGAGCTGTTTTTT
.	TRBV7-6	TRBJ2-2	.	CASSLALSTGELFF	TGTGCCAGCAGCTTAGCGTTAAGCACCGGGGAGCTGTTTTTT
.	TRBV30	TRBJ2-7	TRBD1	CAWSRQGAFYEQYF	TGTGCCTGGAGTAGACAGGGGGCCTTTTACGAGCAGTACTTC
.	TRBV29-1	TRBJ2-1	TRBD1	CSVGDRGRGEQFF	TGCAGCGTCGGGGACAGGGGGCGCGGTGAGCAGTTCTTC
.	TRBV2	TRBJ1-5	.	CASGTSGYSNQPQHF	TGTGCCAGCGGAACGTCGGGGTATAGCAATCAGCCCCAGCATTTT
.	TRBV11-3	TRBJ2-2	.	CASSSRGSGELFF	TGTGCCAGCAGCTCCCGGGGGAGCGGGGAGCTGTTTTTT
.	TRBV5-5	TRBJ1-4	TRBD1	CASSLEGQGAKLFF	TGTGCCAGCAGCTTGGAGGGACAGGGGGCAAAACTGTTTTTT
.	TRBV6-1	TRBJ2-3	TRBD2	CASSEGLAGTDTQYF	TGTGCCAGCAGTGAGGGACTAGCGGGCACAGATACGCAGTATTTT
.	TRBV5-6	TRBJ2-2	.	CASSYPGNTGELFF	TGTGCCAGCAGCTATCCAGGGAACACCGGGGAGCTGTTTTTT
.	TRBV5-4	TRBJ1-3	.	CASSLGQVNSGNTIYF	TGTGCCAGCAGCTTGGGTCAGGTGAACTCTGGAAACACCATATATTTT
.	TRBV28	TRBJ1-1	.	CASSRRGGLTEAFF	TGTGCCAGCAGTCGCCGGGGGGGCCTCACTGAAGCTTTCTTT
few	TRBV20-1	TRBJ1-1	.	CSAHGRTEAFF	TGCAGTGCTCACGGACGCACTGAAGCTTTCTTT
.	TRBV6-6	TRBJ2-5	.	CASSTDQETQYF	TGTGCCAGCAGTACGGACCAAGAGACCCAGTACTTC
once	TRBV7-9	TRBJ1-2	TRBD1	CASSLAGQGARGYTF	TGTGCCAGCAGCTTAGCGGGGCAGGGGGCGCGAGGCTACACCTTC
few	TRBV5-4	TRBJ1-1	.	CASSLVGSGEAFF	TGTGCCAGCAGCTTGGTCGGGAGCGGTGAAGCTTTCTTT
.	TRBV7-9	TRBJ2-5	TRBD1	CASSLERTGHQETQYF	TGTGCCAGCAGCTTAGAACGGACAGGGCACCAAGAGACCCAGTACTTC
.	TRBV5-5	TRBJ2-3	.	CASSLEGSSVSDTQYF	TGTGCCAGCAGCTTGGAGGGGTCCTCAGTTTCAGATACGCAGTATTTT
few	TRBV27	TRBJ1-6	TRBD1	CASRRQGGNSPLHF	TGTGCCAGCAGGAGACAGGGTGGTAATTCACCCCTCCACTTT
.	TRBV6-1	TRBJ2-7	.	CASSEAHGYEQYF	TGTGCCAGCAGTGAAGCGCACGGATACGAGCAGTACTTC
once	TRBV7-2	TRBJ1-1	.	CASSPPPRGLNTEAFF	TGTGCCAGCAGCCCACCCCCCCGGGGGCTCAACACTGAAGCTTTCTTT
once	TRBV18	TRBJ1-5	.	CASSPEQPVSNQPQHF	TGTGCCAGCTCACCAGAACAGCCAGTTAGCAATCAGCCCCAGCATTTT
.	TRBV5-1	TRBJ1-1	.	CASSLGLGDTEAFF	TGCGCCAGCAGCTTAGGACTCGGGGACACTGAAGCTTTCTTT
.	TRBV18	TRBJ1-4	.	CASSGGPHFEKLFF	TGTGCCAGCTCGGGGGGACCGCACTTTGAAAAACTGTTTTTT
.	TRBV18	TRBJ1-6	.	CASSQSQGTNSPLHF	TGTGCCAGCTCACAGTCACAGGGAACGAATTCACCCCTCCACTTT
.	TRBV18	TRBJ1-5	TRBD1	CASSPQFGTGGNQPQHF	TGTGCCAGCTCACCACAATTCGGGACAGGAGGCAATCAGCCCCAGCATTTT
.	TRBV7-2	TRBJ1-4	.	CASSSRPDGREKLFF	TGTGCCAGCAGCTCTCGGCCAGACGGGCGGGAAAAACTGTTTTTT
.	TRBV19	TRBJ2-1	TRBD2	CASRTSGGAYEQFF	TGTGCCAGTAGAACTAGCGGGGGGGCTTATGAGCAGTTCTTC
.	TRBV28	TRBJ1-4	.	CASNQQREKLFF	TGTGCCAGCAATCAGCAAAGAGAAAAACTGTTTTTT
.	TRBV25-1	TRBJ2-1	TRBD2	CASSEGGGAYNEQFF	TGTGCCAGCAGTGAAGGCGGGGGGGCCTACAATGAGCAGTTCTTC
.	TRBV7-9	TRBJ2-2	.	CASSYGQTGELFF	TGTGCCAGCAGCTACGGACAGACCGGGGAGCTGTTTTTT
.	TRBV6-5	TRBJ1-1	.	CASRGDMNTEAFF	TGTGCCAGCCGGGGGGATATGAACACTGAAGCTTTCTTT
.	TRBV11-2	TRBJ1-2	.	CASSLRGENYGYTF	TGTGCCAGCAGCTTAAGGGGAGAGAACTATGGCTACACCTTC
few	TRBV11-2	TRBJ1-2	.	CASSLSGTYGYTF	TGTGCCAGCAGCTTGTCCGGGACCTATGGCTACACCTTC
.	TRBV11-1	TRBJ2-3	.	CASSPRERVNTDTQYF	TGTGCCAGCAGTCCCCGGGAGCGAGTCAACACAGATACGCAGTATTTT
few	TRBV6-5	TRBJ1-5	.	CASSYGRGFQPQHF	TGTGCCAGCAGTTACGGGCGTGGGTTCCAGCCCCAGCATTTT
.	TRBV18	TRBJ2-7	TRBD2	CASSQLAGGRTYEQYF	TGTGCCAGCTCACAACTAGCGGGGGGCAGAACCTACGAGCAGTACTTC
.	TRBV19	TRBJ1-2	TRBD1	CASSIGWTGGATGYTF	TGTGCCAGTAGTATTGGATGGACAGGGGGCGCGACTGGCTACACCTTC
.	TRBV5-1	TRBJ1-2	TRBD1	CASSLGLGQGGFGYTF	TGCGCCAGCAGCTTGGGACTCGGACAGGGAGGGTTTGGCTACACCTTC
once	TRBV6-6	TRBJ2-7	.	CASSPPWNEQYF	TGTGCCAGCAGTCCCCCGTGGAACGAGCAGTACTTC
.	TRBV9	TRBJ2-2	TRBD1	CASSVAQGVGELFF	TGTGCCAGCAGCGTAGCTCAGGGGGTCGGGGAGCTGTTTTTT
.	TRBV27	TRBJ2-7	TRBD1	CASSPTGGGTYEQYF	TGTGCCAGCAGCCCGACAGGGGGCGGGACCTACGAGCAGTACTTC